This T cell receptor (beta chain) was captured by sequencing in a study of shared clonotypes between healthy human individuals. Germline V CDR1 and CDR2: MNHEY, SVGAGI. V dropped 5 bases and J dropped 2; count of bases not matched to a gene: 5. The CDR3 is made up of 15 amino acids. The study's findings and limits: The generation probabilities recorded for non-shared clonotypes fell below those of clonotypes shared by all four donors.

Several immunoSEQ 96-well plates shared each subset's DNA, each plate a replicate. Clones were read by immunoSEQ multiplex PCR, and TCRdb kept only the in-frame ones, dropping some. The sample carries nearly 2 million clones, roughly 94% recorded once. As defined, naive CD8 cells were CD45RO-negative and positively selected for CCR7, with terminally differentiated effector memory CD45RA+ cells excluded. On this clone: The target antigen is unknown.

This sequence originates from a man aged 18 to 29 in good health. The genes are TRBV6-5 and TRBJ2-7; 11 positions agree with TRBD1. Specimen: naive CD8+ T cells sorted from blood. CDR3 sequence (DNA): TGTGCCAGCAGTATAGGACAGGGGGCAACCTACGAGCAGTACTTC. Translated, it gives CASSIGQGATYEQYF.